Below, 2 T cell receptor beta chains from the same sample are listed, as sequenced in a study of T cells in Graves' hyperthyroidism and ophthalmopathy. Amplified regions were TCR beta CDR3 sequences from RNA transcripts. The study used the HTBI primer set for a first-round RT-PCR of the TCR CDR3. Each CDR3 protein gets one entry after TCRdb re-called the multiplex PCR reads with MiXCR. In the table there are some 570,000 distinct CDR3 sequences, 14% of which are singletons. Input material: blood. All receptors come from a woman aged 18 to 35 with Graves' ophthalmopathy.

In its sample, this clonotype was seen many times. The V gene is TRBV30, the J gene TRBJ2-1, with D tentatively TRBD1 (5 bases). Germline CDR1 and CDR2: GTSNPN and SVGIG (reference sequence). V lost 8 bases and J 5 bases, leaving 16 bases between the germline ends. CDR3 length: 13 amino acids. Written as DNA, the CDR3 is TGTGCCATGGAAGGTTTAGGGGACAATGAGCAGTTCTTC. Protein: CAMEGLGDNEQFF.

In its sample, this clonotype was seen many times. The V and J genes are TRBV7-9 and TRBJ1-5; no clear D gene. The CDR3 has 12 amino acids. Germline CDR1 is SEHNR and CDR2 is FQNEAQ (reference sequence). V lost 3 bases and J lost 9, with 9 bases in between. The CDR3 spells CASSFSTTPQHF. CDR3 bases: TGTGCCAGCAGCTTTTCGACGACGCCCCAGCATTTT.